The clone carrying this T cell receptor (beta chain) appeared a few times. What it recognizes is unknown. These data come from a study of cytomegalovirus exposure and HLA in healthy donors. Whole-study findings and limits: By HLA locus, TCR association rates varied in a later analysis, with DRB1 showing the most and HLA-C the fewest. Common viral pathogens seemed to be connected with several of the most significant clusters, according to a later analysis.

Primers for the PCR totalled 60 Vbeta and 13 Jbeta. Repertoires were generated with immunoSEQ multiplex PCR, while TCRdb's copy carries only in-frame clones and drops some. Of around 150,000 clones listed, 85% are singletons. This TCR was recovered from a man younger than 30 in good health and CMV-seropositive. Specimen: PBMCs.

The CDR3 region is CASSQDGGTAYEQYF. CDR3 sequence (DNA): TGCGCCAGCAGCCAAGATGGGGGGACAGCCTACGAGCAGTACTTC. This sequence joins TRBV4-3 and TRBJ2-7, with TRBD1 as a possible D gene (7 bases). The CDR3 spans 15 residues. The germline CDR1 and CDR2 sequences are LGHNA and YSLEER. Between the trimmed V and J ends, which lost 0 bases and 2 bases, there was a span of 11 bases.